A selection of T cell receptor beta chains follows, all from one sample in a study of T cell repertoires in cytomegalovirus infection. TCRdb fed the reads into MiXCR, producing one record per CDR3 protein. The sample has 350,000 to 500,000 distinct CDR3 sequences, roughly 30% seen once. Sequencing was carried out using PBMCs. All receptors derive from a human donor in good health (CMV status not recorded). Some clones in this sample may be carry-over from other donors' samples. CDR3s include the opening cysteine and the closing phenylalanine or tryptophan. Fields, in order: J gene, V gene, D gene, clone size, CDR3 DNA, CDR3 protein. The D gene is left open where the match is weak. The size of a clone is reported for some rows only, either as once, few or many, or as a class for expanded clones.

J gene: TRBJ1-2
V gene: TRBV6-2/TRBV6-3
D gene: -
clone size: -
CDR3 DNA: TGTGCCAGCAGTTACGTCCCCCCGGACGCAGCCTTC
CDR3 protein: CASSYVPPDAAF

J gene: TRBJ2-2
V gene: TRBV7-9
D gene: TRBD2
clone size: few
CDR3 DNA: TGTGCCAGCACCTTTGGGGCTAGCGGGCCCACCGGGGAGCTGTTTTTT
CDR3 protein: CASTFGASGPTGELFF

J gene: TRBJ2-3
V gene: TRBV6-5
D gene: TRBD1
clone size: -
CDR3 DNA: TGTGCCAGCAGTTACGCCAAGGACAGGGGTAGCACAGATACGCAGTATTTT
CDR3 protein: CASSYAKDRGSTDTQYF

J gene: TRBJ1-2
V gene: TRBV5-1
D gene: -
clone size: -
CDR3 DNA: TGCGCCAGCAGCTTACGCGGACAGAGTGGCTACACCTTC
CDR3 protein: CASSLRGQSGYTF

J gene: TRBJ2-7
V gene: TRBV7-9
D gene: TRBD2
clone size: few
CDR3 DNA: TGTGCCAGCAGCCGGACGACTAGCGGACCAACCTACGAGCAGTACTTC
CDR3 protein: CASSRTTSGPTYEQYF

J gene: TRBJ2-1
V gene: TRBV6-2/TRBV6-3
D gene: TRBD1
clone size: -
CDR3 DNA: TGTGCCGTAGGACAGGGGGCAAATGAGCAGTTCTTC
CDR3 protein: CAVGQGANEQFF

J gene: TRBJ2-3
V gene: TRBV19
D gene: -
clone size: few
CDR3 DNA: TGTGCCAGTAGTCTCGGACAGTTCACAGATACGCAGTATTTT
CDR3 protein: CASSLGQFTDTQYF

J gene: TRBJ2-7
V gene: TRBV6-6
D gene: TRBD1
clone size: -
CDR3 DNA: TGTGCCAGCACCTCCGGGACAGGGGGCTTCTACGAGCAGTACTTC
CDR3 protein: CASTSGTGGFYEQYF

J gene: TRBJ1-6
V gene: TRBV19
D gene: TRBD1
clone size: many
CDR3 DNA: TGTGCCAGTAGTATACCGAGGACAGGGGGCCTCGGACTCCTCCACTTT
CDR3 protein: CASSIPRTGGLGLLHF

J gene: TRBJ1-6
V gene: TRBV28
D gene: -
clone size: few
CDR3 DNA: TGTGCCAGCAAAGGAACTGGGTCACCCCTCCACTTT
CDR3 protein: CASKGTGSPLHF

J gene: TRBJ2-4
V gene: TRBV7-6
D gene: TRBD2
clone size: many
CDR3 DNA: TGTGCCAGCAGCTTAGCGCCAACTAGCGACATTCAGTACTTC
CDR3 protein: CASSLAPTSDIQYF

J gene: TRBJ1-2
V gene: TRBV7-6
D gene: -
clone size: many
CDR3 DNA: TGTGCCAGCAGCTTAGCGGAAAACTATGGCTACACCTTC
CDR3 protein: CASSLAENYGYTF

J gene: TRBJ1-2
V gene: TRBV12-3/TRBV12-4
D gene: TRBD1
clone size: -
CDR3 DNA: TGTGCCAGCAGTTTGGGGGGACAGGTTGGCTACACCTTC
CDR3 protein: CASSLGGQVGYTF

J gene: TRBJ2-1
V gene: TRBV11-3
D gene: -
clone size: few
CDR3 DNA: TGTGCCAGCAGCTTATCGACGAAGGACTACAATGAGCAGTTCTTC
CDR3 protein: CASSLSTKDYNEQFF

J gene: TRBJ2-1
V gene: TRBV7-2
D gene: -
clone size: many
CDR3 DNA: TGTGCCAGCAGCTTGGGAGTAAACTCCTACAATGAGCAGTTCTTC
CDR3 protein: CASSLGVNSYNEQFF

J gene: TRBJ2-2
V gene: TRBV6-1
D gene: -
clone size: few
CDR3 DNA: TGTGCCACGGGGTTTAACACCGGGGAGCTGTTTTTT
CDR3 protein: CATGFNTGELFF

J gene: TRBJ1-2
V gene: TRBV20-1
D gene: -
clone size: few
CDR3 DNA: TGCAGTGCTAGTCAGATTTGGAGACGGGACGAGGGCTACACCTTC
CDR3 protein: CSASQIWRRDEGYTF

J gene: TRBJ2-1
V gene: TRBV7-6
D gene: -
clone size: many
CDR3 DNA: TGTGCCAGCAGCACGGGATACAATGAGCAGTTCTTC
CDR3 protein: CASSTGYNEQFF

J gene: TRBJ1-1
V gene: TRBV5-1
D gene: -
clone size: -
CDR3 DNA: TGCGCCAGCAGCGCCAGGGTGGGCACTGAAGCTTTCTTT
CDR3 protein: CASSARVGTEAFF

J gene: TRBJ1-2
V gene: TRBV11-1
D gene: -
clone size: -
CDR3 DNA: TGTGCCAGCAGCTCGGAGATGCAGGGAAATGGCTACACCTTC
CDR3 protein: CASSSEMQGNGYTF

J gene: TRBJ1-1
V gene: TRBV5-1
D gene: TRBD1
clone size: few
CDR3 DNA: TGCGCCAGCAGCAGGGGACAGTCGAACACTGAAGCTTTCTTT
CDR3 protein: CASSRGQSNTEAFF

J gene: TRBJ1-5
V gene: TRBV19
D gene: -
clone size: few
CDR3 DNA: TGTGCCAGTAGTATAATGGGCAGCGATAGCAATCAGCCCCAGCATTTT
CDR3 protein: CASSIMGSDSNQPQHF

J gene: TRBJ1-1
V gene: TRBV12-5
D gene: TRBD1
clone size: -
CDR3 DNA: TGTGCTAGTGGGGACAGGGTCCGAGGCGCTGAAGCTTTCTTT
CDR3 protein: CASGDRVRGAEAFF

J gene: TRBJ1-2
V gene: TRBV4-1
D gene: -
clone size: few
CDR3 DNA: TGCGCCAGCAGCCAAGAGGGGCTGGGGGCAGATGGCTACACCTTC
CDR3 protein: CASSQEGLGADGYTF

J gene: TRBJ2-1
V gene: TRBV20-1
D gene: TRBD2
clone size: -
CDR3 DNA: TGCAGTGCTAGACCGGGGGGGGGATTCTACAATGAGCAGTTCTTC
CDR3 protein: CSARPGGGFYNEQFF

J gene: TRBJ1-2
V gene: TRBV19
D gene: -
clone size: -
CDR3 DNA: TGTGCCAGTAGTACCCCTGACATCTATGGCTACACCTTC
CDR3 protein: CASSTPDIYGYTF

J gene: TRBJ1-2
V gene: TRBV7-2
D gene: -
clone size: few
CDR3 DNA: TGTGCCAGCAGCAAGGGGACGACGTTCAACTATGGCTACACCTTC
CDR3 protein: CASSKGTTFNYGYTF

J gene: TRBJ2-3
V gene: TRBV7-8
D gene: TRBD2
clone size: -
CDR3 DNA: TGTGCCAGCAGCTTATCGGGGGGGGTAGGGGATACGCAGTATTTT
CDR3 protein: CASSLSGGVGDTQYF

J gene: TRBJ2-2
V gene: TRBV11-1
D gene: -
clone size: many
CDR3 DNA: TGTGCCAGCAGCTTAACCTGGACGGGACCCTCGAACACCGGGGAGCTGTTTTTT
CDR3 protein: CASSLTWTGPSNTGELFF

J gene: TRBJ2-7
V gene: TRBV6-2/TRBV6-3
D gene: TRBD2
clone size: few
CDR3 DNA: TGTGCCAGCAGTTATAGTAGCGGGGGCACTTTTGACGAGCAGTACTTC
CDR3 protein: CASSYSSGGTFDEQYF

J gene: TRBJ2-1
V gene: TRBV7-3
D gene: -
clone size: -
CDR3 DNA: TGTGCCAGCAGCTTAGGACCCAGCTACTACAATGAGCAGTTCTTC
CDR3 protein: CASSLGPSYYNEQFF

J gene: TRBJ2-1
V gene: TRBV6-2/TRBV6-3
D gene: -
clone size: -
CDR3 DNA: TGTGCCAGCAGCAGGCCCGGGAATGAGCAGTTCTTC
CDR3 protein: CASSRPGNEQFF